This T cell receptor beta chain was found in a study of T cells generated in artificial thymic organoids (dated by TCRdb to the late 2010s). Regarding the research as a whole: The study compared the TCR alpha and beta CDR3 repertoires of CD8 single positive T cells derived from in vitro artificial thymic organoids against those of naive CD8 T cells from thymus and peripheral blood. The displayed repertoire sequencing data were described as being representative of three independent experiments. The research as a whole found: Organoid-derived T cells did not show skewed Valpha or Vbeta usage, which argues against unconventional lineages or clonal expansions being dominant. Physiological TCR clonotype diversity, comparable to that of thymic and blood naive CD8 T cells, was observed in organoid-derived CD8 single positive T cells.

Regarding this clonotype: The antigen this receptor binds is unknown. The junction shows a germline mismatch at one end, possibly a read error.

TCRalpha and TCRbeta libraries were amplified separately by semi-nested PCR with Advantage 2 and reverse primers in the TRAC or TRBC constant regions. The amount of total RNA used for first-strand cDNA synthesis ranged from roughly 3 to 500 ng. TCR cDNA libraries were generated by 5'-RACE using the SMARTer PCR cDNA Synthesis kit, with a poly-dT primer for first-strand synthesis. Semi-nested constant-region reverse primers carried 5-nucleotide sample-specific barcodes, and products were cleaned with the Zymo DNA Clean and Concentrator-5 kit. Pools of up to ten barcoded samples were ligated to Illumina adaptors and sequenced on an Illumina MiSeq as 2 x 150 bp paired-end reads. Per the original workflow: Demultiplexed reads were aligned with BLAT to a custom library of all human TRAV, TRAJ, TRBV, TRBD and TRBJ combinations from IMGT. The best BLAT hits were picked using pslCDnaFilter (-maxAligns=1, -ignoreIntrons), and custom Perl scripts were used to calculate clonotype frequencies. TCRdb handled the public reads itself, with Q25 trimming in fastp and clone calling in MiXCR, and kept productive beta chains. CDR3 protein duplicates are merged, each entry listing the most common genes and DNA. Clone size and V and J calls follow TCRdb, not the original study. In this sample the table shows over 5,000 distinct CDR3 sequences, less than 30% of which occur a single time. Around 3.1% of the sample belongs to the ten largest clones.

To build the artificial thymic organoids, human HSPCs were aggregated with MS5 murine stromal cells that had been transduced with human DLL1, and the aggregates were cultured at an air-liquid interface. Organoids were seeded with FACS-purified CD34+CD3- hematopoietic stem and progenitor cells depleted of residual T cells. The organoids were grown in serum-free RB27 medium, which consisted of RPMI 1640 supplemented with B27, FLT3L, IL-7 and ascorbic acid. Prior to RNA extraction, CD3+TCRalphabeta+CD8 single positive T cells from organoids and thymus were isolated by FACS sorting. For each sample, total RNA was purified from around 40,000 to 200,000 sorted cells using the RNeasy Micro kit, and RNA quality was assessed on an Agilent RNA 6000 Nano chip. The CDR3 sequence holds 17 residues, the cysteine and phenylalanine included. The only DNA kept is the CDR3, 51 bases in frame from the first base.

The sequencing input was naive CD8+ T cells grown in artificial thymic organoids from cord blood stem and progenitor cells. Read against the paper, the sample's cell subset or site label means: CD3+TCRalphabeta+CD8SP T cells; for blood, CD45RO-CCR7+ naive CD8+ T cells. This clonotype originated in a human donor who gave cord blood stem cells for thymic organoid culture, a cardiac surgery patient who gave postnatal thymus, or a blood donor (not recorded which). Recombination joined TRBV12-3 or TRBV12-4 with TRBJ2-7; TRBD2 lines up with 7 middle nucleotides. The DNA sequence is given as TGTGTCAGCAGTTTGGCGCACGGGCTAGCGGTTCCCTACGAGCAGTACTTC. Its protein reads: CVSSLAHGLAVPYEQYF.